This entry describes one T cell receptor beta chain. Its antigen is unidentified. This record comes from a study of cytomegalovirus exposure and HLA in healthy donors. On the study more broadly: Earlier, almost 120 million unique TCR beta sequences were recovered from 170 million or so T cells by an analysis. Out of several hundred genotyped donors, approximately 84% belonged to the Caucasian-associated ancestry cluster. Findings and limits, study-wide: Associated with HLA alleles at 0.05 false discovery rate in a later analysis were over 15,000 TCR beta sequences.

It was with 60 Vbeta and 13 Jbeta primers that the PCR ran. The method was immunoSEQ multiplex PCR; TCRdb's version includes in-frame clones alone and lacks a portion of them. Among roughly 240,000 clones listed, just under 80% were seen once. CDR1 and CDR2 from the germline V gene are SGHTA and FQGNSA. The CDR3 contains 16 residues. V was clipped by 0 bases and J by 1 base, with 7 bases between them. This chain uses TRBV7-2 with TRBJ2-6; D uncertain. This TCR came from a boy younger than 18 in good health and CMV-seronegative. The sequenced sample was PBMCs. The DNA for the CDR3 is TGTGCCAGCAGCTTAGCCCCCGGGTCTGGGGCCAACGTCCTGACTTTC. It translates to CASSLAPGSGANVLTF.